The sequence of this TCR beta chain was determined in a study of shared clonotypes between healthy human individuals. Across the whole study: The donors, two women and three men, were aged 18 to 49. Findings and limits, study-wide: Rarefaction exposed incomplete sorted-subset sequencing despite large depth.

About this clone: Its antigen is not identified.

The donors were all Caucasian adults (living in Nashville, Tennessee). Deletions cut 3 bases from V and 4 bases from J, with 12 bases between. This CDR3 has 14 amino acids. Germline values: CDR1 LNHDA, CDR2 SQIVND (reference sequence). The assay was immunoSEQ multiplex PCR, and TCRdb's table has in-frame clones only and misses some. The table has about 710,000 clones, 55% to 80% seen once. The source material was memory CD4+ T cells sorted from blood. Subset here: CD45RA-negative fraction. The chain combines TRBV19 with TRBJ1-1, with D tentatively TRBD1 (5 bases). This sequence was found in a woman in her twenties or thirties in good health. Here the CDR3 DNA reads TGTGCCAGTAGTATGGGGCGTCGGGGCACTGAAGCTTTCTTT. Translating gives CASSMGRRGTEAFF.